This record looks at one T cell receptor beta chain sequence and its context. CDR1 and CDR2 (germline): SGHNT, YYREEE (reference sequence). The CDR3 is 14 amino acids. With the 5' RACE reads reprocessed, TCRdb shows one record per CDR3 protein and no DNA. The repertoire table contains about 160,000 distinct CDR3 sequences. The data derive from a study of monozygotic twins with inflammatory bowel disease. The source material was blood. The clonotype was recovered from a human donor with ulcerative colitis or Crohn's disease, or a healthy co-twin of an affected twin (not recorded which). V is TRBV5-4 and J is TRBJ2-2. The CDR3 sequence: CASSFSHVTGELFF.